The present T cell receptor beta chain was sequenced within a study of STAT3 mutations in large granular lymphocyte leukemia. With regard to this clone: The antigen is not known.

V was clipped by 6 bases and J by 4 bases; unmatched bases: 5. Germline loops: CDR1 SGHDT, CDR2 YYEEEE. The CDR3 extends over 13 amino acids. Findings and limits, study-wide: In T-cell large granular lymphocyte leukemia, about half of patients showed multiple immunodominant subclonotypes. In 6 of 18 patients, new TCR clonotypes emerged after therapy.

Profiling relied on immunoSEQ multiplex PCR, and the TCRdb table lists in-frame clones only, not all of them. The sample contains roughly 11,000 clones, about 85% of which appear only once. The TCR comes from an older man with T-cell large granular lymphocyte leukemia. Some clones in this sample may be carry-over from other donors' samples. Sequencing was carried out using peripheral blood mononuclear cells. The rearrangement joins TRBV5-6 to TRBJ2-3; 7 bases agree with TRBD2. The CDR3 DNA reads TGTGCCAGCATCTCACGGGGGGCAGATACGCAGTATTTT. Encoded protein: CASISRGADTQYF.